This T cell receptor beta chain was sequenced in a study of blood T cell repertoires in COVID-19 (dated by TCRdb to about 2020). Study-level background: Samples from collaborators originated in the United States, Italy and Spain and spanned both the acute and convalescent phases of COVID-19. The material from the prospective study consisted of cDNA or gDNA derived from T cells, B-cell-depleted T cells, or PBMCs. The dataset comprised deeply sampled blood TCRbeta repertoires from subjects exposed to, actively infected with, or recovered from COVID-19. The repertoires were released in a freely available public database intended as a resource for research on the immune response to SARS-CoV-2. The samples were drawn from the first 160 participants of the ongoing ImmuneRACE study and from 1,200 or so subjects provided by 6 global collaborators. Nearly every sample came with metadata listing a de-identified subject ID, COVID-19 status, age in years and sex. HLA class I and class II types, where available, came from metadata supplied by the sample provider rather than from assay-based typing.

CDR3 length: 14 amino acids, cysteine to phenylalanine. The only DNA kept is the CDR3, 42 bases in frame from the first base. Unmatched junction bases come to 4, with V trimmed by 3 bases and J by 6 bases. Via the germline V gene, CDR1 is KGHDR and CDR2 SFDVKD. Study-wide conclusions, independent of this receptor: Clinical and demographic metadata were provided uncurated, with the amount varying by source and participant.

The collaborating institutions used their own protocols to collect whole blood in K2EDTA tubes. For TCRbeta analysis, collaborators shipped samples in one of three forms: frozen whole blood, isolated PBMCs, or DNA extracted from either of those sample types. TCRbeta CDR3 regions were amplified from genomic DNA using the immunoSEQ Assay, a bias-controlled multiplex PCR. From the authors' description of their analysis: Nucleated cell counts per sample were estimated from amplification of reference gene primers within the assay. To quantify the absolute abundance of each unique TCRbeta CDR3 rearrangement, sequence reads were collapsed and filtered. Productive Simpson clonality was computed per sample as the square root of Simpson's diversity index over productive rearrangements. In its TCRdb copy, this immuneACCESS table keeps in-frame sequences only and misses some clones. Where compared with another copy, unresolved V genes explain less than half of these, and the others have no known cause. V and J calls and clone size are those listed in that table; D and trimming were worked out from the DNA. For this sample there are 200,000 to 250,000 clones; almost 90% appear just once. Around 1.5% of the sample belongs to the ten largest clones.

Points on this clone: It has no known antigen specificity. No much larger clone is present one base from it, and per-base qualities are unavailable.

The sequence joins TRBV24-1 to TRBJ2-4, with 7 middle bases fitting TRBD1. The sequence was obtained from an elderly man with acute or convalescent COVID-19. Sequenced sample: peripheral blood. The DNA is as follows: TGTGCCACCAGTGATCCCCGACAGGGAAACATTCAGTACTTC. Its coded protein is CATSDPRQGNIQYF.